Here is one T cell receptor beta chain with its context. The table lists this clonotype with many counts. What antigen it recognizes has not been identified. One base away there is no much larger clone; base qualities are not given. The sample originates from a study of T cell repertoires in cytomegalovirus infection (dated by TCRdb to the late 2010s). Background on the whole study: Because public TCR beta signatures pointed to carriage of CMV infection together with the matching HLA type, the HLA type of each donor mattered for the analysis. Findings and caveats that apply to the study as a whole: In both this cohort and an independent roughly 330-donor cohort, the cumulative frequency of public TCR beta family members distinguished carriers of CMV infection plus the relevant HLA type. The ex vivo response was dominated by HLA-C-restricted CMV-specific TCR beta clonotypes, which also provided the single most frequent clonotype in two of eight donors.

TCRdb lists the instrument as Illumina HiSeq 1500. TCRdb itself trimmed the public reads at Q25 with fastp, ran MiXCR and retained productive beta chains. Rows are combined by CDR3 protein, so each entry shows the most common genes and DNA. Counted in this sample were 630,000 or so distinct CDR3 sequences; approximately 24% of them appeared once. Of the sample, less than 9.5% is held by the ten largest clones. From the cysteine up to the phenylalanine, the CDR3 has a length of 16 residues. Just CDR3 DNA is preserved here, 48 bases in frame from base 1. CDR1 and CDR2 are read off the germline V gene as SGHTA and FQGNSA. V sheds 2 bases and J sheds 2 bases, leaving 13 bases between their ends.

The sample was CD8+ T cells from PBMCs. The sequence was collected from a human donor in good health (CMV status not recorded). Some clones in this sample may be carry-over from other donors' samples. The chain employs TRBV7-2 and TRBJ2-4, with the D gene call left open. The nucleotide sequence reads as follows: TGTGCCAGCAGCTTATACGGAACTGGAACCAAAAACATTCAGTACTTC. This sequence encodes CASSLYGTGTKNIQYF.